The next 9 T cell receptor beta chains were all read from a single sample in a study of chemoradiotherapy in HPV16-positive cancers. The assay was immunoSEQ multiplex PCR, and TCRdb's table has in-frame clones only and misses some. The sample holds approximately 4,900 clones; 90% to 97% are singletons and the top ten take under 4%. Sequencing was performed on tumor tissue, taken from a patient who underwent chemoradiotherapy. These receptors all stem from a human donor with HPV-associated anogenital cancer.

The rearrangement links TRBV21-1 to TRBJ2-1. TRBV21-1 is designated a pseudogene. The CDR3 runs 14 residues. This CDR3 is CASSKGGSYNEQFF. The CDR3 DNA is TGTGCCAGCAGCAAAGGGGGCTCCTACAATGAGCAGTTCTTC.

In DNA form, the CDR3 reads TGTGCCAGCAGCCCCTGGGGCTCCTATAATTCACCCCTCCACTTT. Translation gives CASSPWGSYNSPLHF. J is TRBJ1-6 and V is TRBV7-6; D not certain. This CDR3 is 15 amino acids long. Trimming pared 5 bases from V and 0 bases from J, leaving 8 bases between. CDR1 is SGHVS and CDR2 is FNYEAQ in the germline V gene.

The chain recombines TRBV7-2 with TRBJ1-1, with D possibly TRBD1 on 6 matching bases. This CDR3 has 14 residues. Germline V gives CDR1 SGHTA, CDR2 FQGNSA. The ends were cut back, 5 bases at V and 4 bases at J, with 14 bases in the middle. The CDR3 sequence: CASSSYRVGTEAFF. CDR3 nucleotides: TGTGCCAGCAGCAGTTACAGGGTGGGCACTGAAGCTTTCTTT.

The rearrangement links TRBV5-1 to TRBJ2-7; the D call may be TRBD1 or TRBD2 (5 bases each). In germline, CDR1 is SGHRS, CDR2 YFSETQ. CDR3 length equals 15 residues. The germline V and J ends were trimmed by 1 base and 2 bases, with 13 bases remaining between them. CDR3 protein: CASSLLGVPTYEQYF. The DNA of the CDR3 is TGCGCCAGCAGCTTGTTGGGGGTACCCACCTACGAGCAGTACTTC.

The chain uses TRBV11-2 and TRBJ1-1; D ambiguous. Germline lookup yields CDR1 SGHAT and CDR2 FQNNGV. The CDR3 spans 12 residues. V shed 0 bases and J shed 7 bases, with 6 bases lying between them. CDR3 residues: CASSLDRYEAFF. The CDR3 region has the DNA TGTGCCAGCAGCTTAGATAGATATGAAGCTTTCTTT. Complete variable domain (other parts from reference TRBV11-2 and TRBJ1-1): EAGVAQSPRYKIIEKRQSVAFWCNPISGHATLYWYQQILGQGPKLLIQFQNNGVVDDSQLPKDRFSAERLKGVDSTLKIQPAKLEDSAVYLCASSLDRYEAFFGQGTRLTVV.

This chain uses TRBV9 with TRBJ2-2; the match to TRBD2 covers 11 bases. CDR3 length: 20 residues. V dropped 3 bases and J dropped 4; count of bases not matched to a gene: 17. Per the germline V gene, CDR1 is SGDLS and CDR2 is YYNGEE. The CDR3 loop reads CASSASGLAGGAWATGELFF. CDR3 in DNA: TGTGCCAGCAGCGCGTCTGGACTAGCGGGCGGGGCGTGGGCCACCGGGGAGCTGTTTTTT.

The sample holds one count of this clone. The V and J genes are TRBV19 and TRBJ1-1, with no clear D. CDR3 size: 14 residues. Trimming stripped 5 bases from V and 1 base from J, with 11 bases between. The germline gives CDR1 LNHDA, CDR2 SQIVND (reference sequence). The chain's CDR3 is CASSRFGRNTEAFF. The CDR3, as DNA: TGTGCCAGTAGTCGCTTTGGGAGGAACACTGAAGCTTTCTTT.

This chain connects TRBV30 to TRBJ1-1; TRBD1 might be the D (5 bases). The CDR3 loop spans 13 amino acids. V was pared by 0 bases and J by 3 bases, with 8 bases between. From germline, CDR1 is GTSNPN and CDR2 SVGIG (reference sequence). CDR3 sequence reads: CAWSVRGDTEAFF. The CDR3 DNA reads as TGTGCCTGGAGTGTACGGGGGGACACTGAAGCTTTCTTT.

This chain joins TRBV2 and TRBJ1-1, with a tentative D call TRBD1 (5 bases). The CDR3 is 14 residues long. Germline assignment: CDR1 SNHLY and CDR2 FYNNEI. The ends were cut back, 11 bases at V and 0 bases at J, with 16 bases in the middle. The chain's CDR3 is CAPKEGRVNTEAFF. DNA for the CDR3: TGTGCCCCCAAAGAGGGGAGAGTGAACACTGAAGCTTTCTTT. Combining the CDR3 with reference TRBV2 and TRBJ1-1 gives the whole variable domain EPEVTQTPSHQVTQMGQEVILRCVPISNHLYFYWYRQILGQKVEFLVSFYNNEISEKSEIFDDQFSVERPDGSNFTLKIRSTKLEDSAMYFCAPKEGRVNTEAFFGQGTRLTVV.